The 23 T cell receptor beta chains given below trace back to one sample, sequenced in a study of blood T cells in healthy people across ages. A second PCR, run for about 7 to 11 cycles, used a sample-barcoded 5' primer plus a J-beta primer mix. TCRdb called the 5' RACE reads again in MiXCR, with one record for every CDR3 protein. Here the sample spans approximately 690,000 distinct CDR3 sequences, roughly three fifths being singletons. What was sequenced was blood. The source of these receptors is a man between 60 and 70 years old in good health.

The CDR3 DNA reads TGCAGTGCTAGACCCGGGACCCACCGGGAGGAGCAGTTCTTC. Protein product: CSARPGTHREEQFF. The V and J genes are TRBV20-1 and TRBJ2-1; TRBD2 is a possible D gene (6 bases). From germline, CDR1 is DFQATT and CDR2 SNEGSKA (reference sequence). Trimming left V 2 bases short and J 10 bases short, with 18 bases between. The CDR3 totals 14 residues.

CDR3 nucleotide sequence: TGTGCCAGCAGTCCCGGGGCGACCCCCTTTTTGTACTTC. Translation gives CASSPGATPFLYF. The chain is built from TRBV7-2 and TRBJ2-7, with D perhaps being TRBD1 or TRBD2 (5 bases each). The germline gives CDR1 SGHTA, CDR2 FQGNSA. V lost 6 bases and J lost 12, with 21 bases in between. The CDR3 is 13 amino acids.

CDR3 region: CASSKDRQHGYTF. In DNA, the CDR3 is TGTGCCAGCAGCAAAGATAGACAACATGGCTACACCTTC. The gene calls are TRBV7-2 and TRBJ1-2; D is uncertain. CDR1 SGHTA and CDR2 FQGNSA come from the germline V gene. With 5 bases removed from V and 6 bases from J, the gap between germline ends came to 13 bases. This CDR3 spans 13 amino acids.

V and J are TRBV15 and TRBJ1-6; 7 nucleotides line up with TRBD1. J lost 4 bases, V lost 6 bases, and 9 bases had no gene match. CDR1 is LNHNV and CDR2 is YYDKDF in the germline V gene (reference sequence). This CDR3 is built from 16 residues. The CDR3 DNA is TGTGCCACCAGAGCCGCCGGGACAGCTTATAATTCACCCCTCCACTTT. Its protein is CATRAAGTAYNSPLHF.

This clonotype appeared a few times. Written as DNA, the CDR3 is TGTGCCAGCACCCCACGGGCTAGCTTGGAGACCCAGTACTTC. Protein product: CASTPRASLETQYF. V usage is TRBV12-3 or TRBV12-4 and J usage is TRBJ2-5; TRBD2 is a possible D gene (5 bases). CDR3 length: 14 residues. The V and J ends lost 7 bases and 5 bases respectively, with 17 bases between them.

This chain joins TRBV12-3 or TRBV12-4 and TRBJ1-6; 7 bases are a match to TRBD1. J lost 10 bases, V lost 6 bases, and 12 bases had no gene match. This CDR3 is built from 15 residues. The CDR3 DNA reads TGTGCCAGCAGCCCCGGAGGGCAGGGGGACTCACCCCTCCACTTT. Amino acid sequence: CASSPGGQGDSPLHF.

The rearrangement links TRBV29-1 to TRBJ1-5; D is unclear. Trimming cost V 4 bases and J 3 bases, with 10 bases left between them. The V gene's germline CDR1 is SQVTM and CDR2 ANQGSEA. CDR3 size: 13 residues. CDR3 sequence (DNA): TGCAGCGTTGGCCACGGGCTCAATCAGCCCCAGCATTTT. Its translation is CSVGHGLNQPQHF. The variable domain in full, completed from reference TRBV29-1 and TRBJ1-5, reads SAVISQKPSRDICQRGTSLTIQCQVDSQVTMMFWYRQQPGQSLTLIATANQGSEATYESGFVIDKFPISRPNLTFSTLTVSNMSPEDSSIYLCSVGHGLNQPQHFGDGTRLSIL.

Written as DNA, the CDR3 is TGTGCCAGCAGACATGTCAGCTCCTACGAGCAGTACTTC. It specifies CASRHVSSYEQYF. The V call is TRBV21-1, the J call TRBJ2-7. TRBV21-1 is listed as a pseudogene. This CDR3 comprises 13 residues.

The chain has TRBV29-1 and TRBJ2-5; D possibly corresponds to TRBD1 (7 bases). This CDR3 comprises 13 residues. Germline CDR1 reads SQVTM; CDR2 reads ANQGSEA. With 6 bases removed from V and 0 bases from J, the gap between germline ends came to 11 bases. The CDR3 DNA sequence: TGCAGCGTCGCGGGACAGTACCAAGAGACCCAGTACTTC. It codes for CSVAGQYQETQYF.

This clonotype occurred a few times. This chain connects TRBV7-9 to TRBJ2-1, with no clear D. There are 15 residues in the CDR3. V was shortened by 3 bases and J by 9 bases, with 18 bases between the two germline ends. Germline V gives CDR1 SEHNR, CDR2 FQNEAQ (reference sequence). CDR3 protein: CASSFIPLLRAEQFF. CDR3 in DNA: TGTGCCAGCAGCTTTATCCCGCTCCTAAGGGCTGAGCAGTTCTTC.

The rearrangement uses TRBV5-1 and TRBJ1-1, with 11 bases aligning to TRBD1. The germline CDR1 and CDR2 sequences are SGHRS and YFSETQ. V shed 4 bases, J shed 4 bases, and the junction held 3 bases outside the gene matches. The CDR3 is made up of 14 amino acids. CDR3 sequence: CASSAGTGGTEAFF. CDR3 nucleotide sequence: TGCGCCAGCAGCGCCGGGACAGGGGGCACTGAAGCTTTCTTT.

This clonotype was observed at least ten times. V usage is TRBV2 and J usage is TRBJ2-2; TRBD1 agrees at 7 bases. Trimming at V came to 7 bases and at J to 0 bases, leaving 2 bases not matched to a gene. This CDR3 has 14 amino acids. Germline CDR1 SNHLY, CDR2 FYNNEI. The chain's CDR3 is CASMGTANTGELFF. The CDR3 DNA sequence: TGTGCCAGCATGGGGACAGCGAACACCGGGGAGCTGTTTTTT. The complete variable domain, with remaining parts taken from reference TRBV2 and TRBJ2-2, reads EPEVTQTPSHQVTQMGQEVILRCVPISNHLYFYWYRQILGQKVEFLVSFYNNEISEKSEIFDDQFSVERPDGSNFTLKIRSTKLEDSAMYFCASMGTANTGELFFGEGSRLTVL.

This chain uses TRBV3-1 with TRBJ2-5; tentatively, D is TRBD2 (6 bases). CDR1 and CDR2 (germline): LGHDT, YNNKEL (reference sequence). V lost 0 bases and J 3 bases, leaving 11 bases between the germline ends. The CDR3 runs 15 residues. Here the CDR3 DNA reads TGTGCCAGCAGCCAAGATACACGGAGGGAAGAGACCCAGTACTTC. Protein sequence: CASSQDTRREETQYF.

The chain has TRBV21-1 and TRBJ2-3. TRBV21-1 is marked as a pseudogene. The CDR3 covers 12 residues. The CDR3, as DNA: TGTGCCAGCGGACCCAGCACAGATACGCAGTATTTT. Protein sequence: CASGPSTDTQYF.

The V call is TRBV2, the J call TRBJ2-4; D possibly uses TRBD1 or TRBD2 (6 bases each). The V end was cut by 6 bases, the J end by 11 bases, with 20 bases between. Germline V CDR1 and CDR2: SNHLY, FYNNEI. The CDR3 runs to 14 residues. CDR3 DNA: TGTGCCAGCAGGCGGGACACAGGAGGCCCGTTTCAGTACTTC. Protein: CASRRDTGGPFQYF.

The chain employs TRBV24-1 and TRBJ1-2; 12 bases match TRBD1. Germline V CDR1 and CDR2: KGHDR, SFDVKD. The V segment lost 4 bases and the J segment 8 bases; nucleotides outside the gene matches: 10. This CDR3 is built from 16 residues. CDR3 sequence reads: CATSETGTGGRGGYTF. CDR3 in DNA: TGTGCCACCAGTGAGACCGGGACAGGGGGCAGAGGGGGCTACACCTTC.

This rearrangement joins TRBV5-1 to TRBJ2-4; 9 nucleotides line up with TRBD1. The end of the DNA fits TRBJ2-5 better, so the J call may be wrong. Germline V lookup: CDR1 SGHRS, CDR2 YFSETQ. This CDR3 has 16 amino acids. This chain's CDR3 is CASSVAPGQGLETQYF. The CDR3 nucleotides are TGCGCCAGCAGTGTCGCCCCGGGACAGGGCTTGGAGACCCAGTACTTC.

The chain employs TRBV5-1 and TRBJ2-7; 9 nucleotides match TRBD2. The CDR3 is 15 residues long. The V gene's germline CDR1 is SGHRS and CDR2 YFSETQ. J lost 0 bases, V lost 2 bases, and 3 bases had no gene match. In DNA, the CDR3 is TGCGCCAGCAGCTTTGCGGGGGGGGACTCCTACGAGCAGTACTTC. It is translated as CASSFAGGDSYEQYF.

This chain links TRBV12-3 or TRBV12-4 with TRBJ1-2, with D unresolved. CDR3 size: 13 residues. Trimming shortened V by 3 bases and J by 2 bases, and 7 bases separated the two germline ends. The CDR3 DNA reads TGTGCCAGCAGTTTTCTGGACAACTATGGCTACACCTTC. This encodes CASSFLDNYGYTF.

In this sample, this clonotype turned up a few times. V and J are TRBV10-3 and TRBJ2-1, with D hard to call. This CDR3 contains 15 residues. CDR1 is ENHRY, CDR2 SYGVKD, per germline. Trimming cost V 0 bases and J 7 bases, with 13 bases left between them. CDR3 coding DNA: TGTGCCATCAGTGAGTCGTGGCGCCCGGGTAATGAGCAGTTCTTC. This translates into CAISESWRPGNEQFF.

The gene calls are TRBV2 and TRBJ1-6; D call uncertain. Germline lookup yields CDR1 SNHLY and CDR2 FYNNEI. V was shortened by 8 bases and J by 9 bases, with 14 bases between the two germline ends. The CDR3 extends over 13 amino acids. CDR3 nucleotides: TGTGCCAGCCGAGGGTTGACGGCTTCACCCCTCCACTTT. It specifies CASRGLTASPLHF. Full variable domain (outside the CDR3, taken from reference TRBV2 and TRBJ1-6): EPEVTQTPSHQVTQMGQEVILRCVPISNHLYFYWYRQILGQKVEFLVSFYNNEISEKSEIFDDQFSVERPDGSNFTLKIRSTKLEDSAMYFCASRGLTASPLHFGNGTRLTVT.

The chain employs TRBV6-5 and TRBJ1-5, with TRBD1 matching 8 bases. The germline gives CDR1 MNHEY, CDR2 SVGAGI. V lost 5 bases, J lost 5 bases, and 8 bases stayed unmatched. This CDR3 is 15 amino acids long. The CDR3 loop is CASSPRQGRYQPQHF. CDR3 nucleotide sequence: TGTGCCAGCAGTCCCCGACAGGGGCGATATCAGCCCCAGCATTTT.

V gene TRBV4-1 combines with J gene TRBJ1-5, with D unresolved. The CDR3 spans 13 residues. CDR1 and CDR2 (germline): MGHRA, YSYEKL. V was clipped by 0 bases and J by 7 bases, with 7 bases between them. The CDR3 nucleotides are TGCGCCAGCAGCCAAGATAAGGGCCAGCCCCAGCATTTT. Amino acids: CASSQDKGQPQHF.